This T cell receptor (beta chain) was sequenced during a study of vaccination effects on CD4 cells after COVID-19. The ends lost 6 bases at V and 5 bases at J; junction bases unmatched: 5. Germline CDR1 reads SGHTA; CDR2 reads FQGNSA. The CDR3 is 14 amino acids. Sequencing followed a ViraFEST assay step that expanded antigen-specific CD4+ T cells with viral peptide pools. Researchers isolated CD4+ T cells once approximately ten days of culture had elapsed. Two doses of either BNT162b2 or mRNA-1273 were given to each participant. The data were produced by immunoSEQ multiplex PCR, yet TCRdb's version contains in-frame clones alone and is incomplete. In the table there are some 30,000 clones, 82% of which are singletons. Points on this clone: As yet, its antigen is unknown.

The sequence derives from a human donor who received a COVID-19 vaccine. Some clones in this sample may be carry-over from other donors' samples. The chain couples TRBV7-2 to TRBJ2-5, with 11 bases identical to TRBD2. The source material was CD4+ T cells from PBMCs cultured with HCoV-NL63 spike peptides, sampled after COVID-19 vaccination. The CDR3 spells CASSFTSGGETQYF. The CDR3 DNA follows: TGTGCCAGCAGTTTTACTAGCGGGGGCGAGACCCAGTACTTC.